The 28 T cell receptor beta chains reported below all come from one sample, sequenced in a study of breast tumors, draining lymph nodes, adjacent tissues (dated by TCRdb to about 2016). The method was multiplex PCR. Sequencer: Illumina HiSeq 2000. Using fastp trimming at Q25 and MiXCR clonotype assembly, TCRdb reanalyzed the public sequencing data and kept in-frame beta chains. Each record represents a unique CDR3 protein, reported with the most common genes and DNA among its rows. Present in this sample are around 190,000 distinct CDR3 sequences, approximately 33% of which were seen just once. Around 4.1% of the sample is taken by the ten largest. The axillary draining lymph nodes of breast cancer patients were the source of the lymph node samples. Sequencing was done on a sample of axillary lymph node tissue. These receptors were taken from a female donor with breast cancer. Some clones in this sample may be carry-over from other donors' samples.

This clonotype was counted between two and nine times. The chain recombines TRBV28 with TRBJ2-5; 9 nucleotides match TRBD1. The CDR3 runs to 15 residues. V lost 6 bases and J lost 5; bases outside the gene matches: 10. Looked up from germline, CDR1 is MDHEN and CDR2 is SYDVKM. CDR3 coding DNA: TGTGCCAGCAGCCTACAACGCGGGACAGGGGAGACCCAGTACTTC. Encoded protein: CASSLQRGTGETQYF.

This clonotype was counted at least ten times. The chain is built from TRBV9 and TRBJ1-4; D may be TRBD1 (5 bases). Germline lookup yields CDR1 SGDLS and CDR2 YYNGEE. V was cut by 1 base and J by 0 bases, with 7 bases left in between. The CDR3 loop spans 15 amino acids. CDR3 amino acids: CASSVQGATNEKLFF. CDR3 nucleotides: TGTGCCAGCAGCGTACAAGGGGCAACTAATGAAAAACTGTTTTTT.

This clonotype was counted between two and nine times. This chain uses TRBV11-3 with TRBJ1-1; possible D gene TRBD1, 5 bases. V gave up 4 bases and J gave up 1 base, with 10 bases separating them. The germline CDR1 and CDR2 sequences are SGHNT and YENEEA. This CDR3 comprises 14 residues. This CDR3 reads CASSSGRRNTEAFF. As DNA, the CDR3 is TGTGCCAGCAGCTCGGGACGCCGGAACACTGAAGCTTTCTTT.

The chain employs TRBV11-1 and TRBJ1-3; TRBD1 is a possible D gene (6 bases). The CDR3 runs 14 residues. Germline loops: CDR1 SGHAT, CDR2 FQDESV (reference sequence). The V end was cut by 4 bases, the J end by 1 base, with 8 bases between. In DNA form, the CDR3 reads TGTGCCAGCAGCTCAGGGGTGTCTGGAAACACCATATATTTT. Protein sequence: CASSSGVSGNTIYF.

The chain has TRBV27 and TRBJ2-7, with D maybe TRBD2 (5 bases). V lost 2 bases, J lost 4 bases, and 15 bases lay in between. Germline CDR1 MNHEY, CDR2 SMNVEV (reference sequence). The CDR3 runs 15 residues. In DNA form, the CDR3 reads TGTGCCAGCAGTTTAGTCCTAGCCAAAGCGTACGAGCAGTACTTC. It specifies CASSLVLAKAYEQYF.

This clonotype was picked up many times. The chain is built from TRBV29-1 and TRBJ1-2; D unclear. The CDR3 extends over 13 amino acids. CDR1 is SQVTM, CDR2 ANQGSEA, per germline. V was pared by 6 bases and J by 2 bases, with 13 bases between. The CDR3 nucleotides read TGCAGCGTAACCACACGGAGAAACTATGGCTACACCTTC. This sequence encodes CSVTTRRNYGYTF.

The rearrangement links TRBV12-3 or TRBV12-4 to TRBJ2-1; TRBD2 is a possible D gene (6 bases). V was shortened by 7 bases and J by 4 bases, with 20 bases between the two germline ends. This CDR3 is 16 amino acids long. The CDR3 DNA reads TGTGCCAGCAACCAAGGTGGCGGGGCCCTTTACAATGAGCAGTTCTTC. It codes for CASNQGGGALYNEQFF.

This clonotype was seen at least ten times. J is TRBJ1-6 and V is TRBV5-6; TRBD1 matches at 9 bases. Germline V gene sequence: CDR1 SGHDT, CDR2 YYEEEE. With 3 bases clipped from V and 3 bases from J, the junction kept 4 bases outside the gene matches. The CDR3 is 16 residues long. CDR3 loop: CASSSDRGRYNSPLHF. CDR3 DNA sequence: TGTGCCAGCAGCTCGGACAGGGGACGCTATAATTCACCCCTCCACTTT.

There are a few counts of this clonotype. The chain employs TRBV7-2 and TRBJ1-1, with D possibly TRBD1 on 6 matching bases. The CDR3 totals 14 residues. V shed 1 base and J shed 5 bases, with 11 bases lying between them. Germline CDR1 reads SGHTA; CDR2 reads FQGNSA. This chain's CDR3 is CASSLDRERTEAFF. Here the CDR3 DNA reads TGTGCCAGCAGCTTAGACAGGGAACGGACTGAAGCTTTCTTT.

As to this clonotype: A much bigger clone sits one base away, suggesting this may be a read error. The chain couples TRBV5-4 to TRBJ2-7; D is unresolved. The CDR3 totals 12 residues. Looked up from germline, CDR1 is SGHNT and CDR2 is YYREEE (reference sequence). CDR3: CASSLESSGQCF. Here the CDR3 DNA reads TGTGCCAGCAGCTTGGAGTCCAGTGGGCAGTGCTTC. Using reference TRBV5-4 and TRBJ2-7 for the parts outside the CDR3, the full variable domain is ETGVTQSPTHLIKTRGQQVTLRCSSQSGHNTVSWYQQALGQGPQFIFQYYREEENGRGNFPPRFSGLQFPNYSSELNVNALELDDSALYLCASSLESSGQCFGPGTRLTVT.

This clonotype was seen at least ten times. The V gene is TRBV5-8, the J gene TRBJ2-1, with 7 bases that match TRBD2. V shed 2 bases, J shed 7 bases, and the junction held 3 bases outside the gene matches. This CDR3 spans 13 amino acids. Per the germline V gene, CDR1 is SGHTS and CDR2 is YDEGEE. DNA for the CDR3: TGTGCCAGCAGCTTAGCGGGAACGAATGAGCAGTTCTTC. Translated: CASSLAGTNEQFF.

The sample holds many counts of this clonotype. DNA of the CDR3: TGTGCCAGCAGCGGCGGGGCGTATGAGCAGTTCTTC. This gives the protein CASSGGAYEQFF. V usage is TRBV12-3 or TRBV12-4 and J usage is TRBJ2-1, with D perhaps matching TRBD2 (6 bases). CDR3 length equals 12 residues. V was clipped by 6 bases and J by 8 bases, with 11 bases between them.

This clonotype showed up many times. The chain couples TRBV5-8 to TRBJ2-7, with D maybe TRBD1 (6 bases). V was shortened by 0 bases and J by 5 bases, with 18 bases between the two germline ends. This CDR3 is built from 16 residues. CDR1 and CDR2 (germline): SGHTS, YDEGEE. Here the CDR3 DNA reads TGTGCCAGCAGCTTGGGGGGGCGTACACTTAACAACGAGCAGTACTTC. Its translation is CASSLGGRTLNNEQYF.

Comment on this clonotype: A much bigger clone sits one base away, suggesting this may be a read error. The chain uses TRBV20-1 and TRBJ2-3, with 8 bases identical to TRBD2. V shed 3 bases and J 6 bases; nucleotides not matched to a gene: 11. The CDR3 runs 15 residues. Germline V gene sequence: CDR1 DFQATT, CDR2 SNEGSKA (reference sequence). In nucleotides, the CDR3 is TGCAGTGCTAGGAAGGGACTAGGCCTCCCGGATACGCAGTATTTT. The encoded protein is CSARKGLGLPDTQYF.

The chain couples TRBV20-1 to TRBJ2-5; D gene uncertain. CDR3 size: 12 residues. The V gene's germline CDR1 is DFQATT and CDR2 SNEGSKA (reference sequence). The V and J ends lost 5 bases and 5 bases respectively, with 12 bases between them. As DNA, the CDR3 is TGCAGTGCTGGTCCTTTTGGGGAGACCCAGTACTTC. Translated: CSAGPFGETQYF.

Here the CDR3 reads CSASRTRGAETQYF. The DNA of the CDR3 is TGCAGTGCTAGCAGGACTAGAGGGGCGGAGACCCAGTACTTC. The chain combines TRBV20-1 with TRBJ2-5, with 7 bases aligning to TRBD2. V was pared by 3 bases and J by 5 bases, with 9 bases of the junction left unmatched. Looked up from germline, CDR1 is DFQATT and CDR2 is SNEGSKA (reference sequence). This CDR3 has 14 amino acids.

Comment on this clonotype: A clone one base away is much larger, so this may be a read error. The chain combines TRBV5-4 with TRBJ2-3, with a weak D call TRBD1 (5 bases). V was cut by 2 bases and J by 2 bases, with 12 bases left in between. The CDR3 has 15 amino acids. Germline V gives CDR1 SGHNT, CDR2 YYREEE (reference sequence). The CDR3 region is CASSFVRQHTDTQYF. DNA for the CDR3: TGTGCCAGCAGCTTCGTGAGACAGCACACAGATACGCAGTATTTT.

A few counts support this clonotype. A read error is possible here, since a much larger clone lies one base away. The CDR3 DNA reads as TGTGCTAGTGGTTCTGATAATCAGCCCCAGCATTTT. Translated, it gives CASGSDNQPQHF. The rearrangement links TRBV12-5 to TRBJ1-5; D gene uncertain. Germline V CDR1 and CDR2: LGHNT, FRNRAP. Trimming pared 4 bases from V and 4 bases from J, leaving 5 bases between. This CDR3 region has 12 residues.

The table lists this clonotype with many counts. V gene TRBV12-3 or TRBV12-4 combines with J gene TRBJ2-7; TRBD1 matches at 7 bases. The CDR3 totals 16 residues. Germline trimming cut 6 bases from V and 0 bases from J; bases unmatched to any gene: 11. For the CDR3, the DNA is TGTGCCAGCAGCCACATCTCGGGGACAGTCTCCTACGAGCAGTACTTC. Translation gives CASSHISGTVSYEQYF.

Remarks on this clonotype: Its ends do not fully match the called genes, so a read error is possible. The genes are TRBV7-7 and TRBJ2-5, with 16 bases identical to TRBD2. The length of the CDR3 is 17 residues. CDR1 is SSHAT, CDR2 FNYEAQ, per germline (reference sequence). The CDR3 bases are TGTGCTAGCAGCCAGGGACTAGCGGGAGGGGCCCAAGAGCCCCAGTACTTC. Translated: CASSQGLAGGAQEPQYF.

Worth noting for this clonotype: Lacking the conserved final phenylalanine or tryptophan, this CDR3 likely reflects a read error. The DNA is left out, because the CDR3 cannot be placed on it with certainty; the CDR3 is given as TCRdb lists it. The chain recombines TRBV2 with TRBJ2-2. The CDR3 length is 13 residues, termini included. Per germline, CDR1 SNHLY and CDR2 FYNNEI. The CDR3: CANTDGNTGELMS.

The chain couples TRBV10-3 to TRBJ1-5; the D gene is possibly TRBD1 (5 bases). Germline lookup yields CDR1 ENHRY and CDR2 SYGVKD. Trimming left V 2 bases short and J 13 bases short, with 24 bases between. This CDR3 spans 16 amino acids. CDR3 nucleotide sequence: TGTGCCATCAGTGAGGGCGATAGCGGGGCCTACAATGAGCAGCATTTT. Encoded protein: CAISEGDSGAYNEQHF.

For this clonotype: A much larger clone differs by one base, so this may be a read error. This chain uses TRBV19 with TRBJ1-5, with D perhaps TRBD1 (6 bases). CDR1 is LNHDA and CDR2 is SQIVND in the germline V gene (reference sequence). The CDR3 is made up of 17 amino acids. CDR3 sequence (DNA): TGTGCCAGTGGTATATCCTTGGGGGCCTCAAGCAATCAGCCCCAGCATTTT. The encoded protein is CASGISLGASSNQPQHF.

This clonotype has at least ten counts. The chain combines TRBV12-3 or TRBV12-4 with TRBJ1-5, with TRBD1 matching over 7 bases. Trimming took 3 bases from V and 5 from J; bases not matched to a gene: 4. The CDR3 contains 14 residues. The CDR3 DNA follows: TGTGCCAGCAGTTTGGGGACAGCTGATCAGCCCCAGCATTTT. As protein: CASSLGTADQPQHF.

This clonotype was detected many times. At one of its ends the junction is not consistent with the germline gene, which may arise from a read error. CDR3 loop: CASSPGLAGENEQFF. DNA for the CDR3: TGTGCTAGCAGCCCGGGACTAGCGGGAGAGAATGAGCAGTTCTTC. V usage is TRBV7-7 and J usage is TRBJ2-1; 14 bases are a match to TRBD2. The germline CDR1 and CDR2 sequences are SSHAT and FNYEAQ (reference sequence). CDR3 size: 15 residues. Filled out from reference TRBV7-7 and TRBJ2-1, the complete variable domain reads GAGVSQSPRYKVTKRGQDVTLRCDPISSHATLYWYQQALGQGPEFLTYFNYEAQPDKSGLPSDRFSAERPEGSISTLTIQRTEQRDSAMYRCASSPGLAGENEQFFGPGTRLTVL.

In its sample, this clonotype was seen many times. V gene TRBV5-5 combines with J gene TRBJ2-2; D is unclear. Germline loops: CDR1 SGHKS, CDR2 YYEKEE (reference sequence). The ends were cut back, 4 bases at V and 8 bases at J, with 15 bases in the middle. This CDR3 spans 14 amino acids. The CDR3 DNA follows: TGTGCCAGCAGCCCCCTGAACTTGCGGGGGGAGCTGTTTTTT. Amino acid sequence: CASSPLNLRGELFF.

This clonotype was observed many times. The V and J genes are TRBV24-1 and TRBJ1-2, with unresolved D. V was cut by 2 bases and J by 6 bases, with 6 bases left in between. Germline V CDR1 and CDR2: KGHDR, SFDVKD. The CDR3 runs 12 residues. The CDR3 sequence: CATSDSLDGYTF. The CDR3, as DNA: TGTGCCACCAGTGATTCCCTTGATGGCTACACCTTC.

The chain employs TRBV10-3 and TRBJ1-2; D might be TRBD1 (5 bases). This CDR3 is built from 14 residues. Trimming stripped 6 bases from V and 3 bases from J, with 14 bases between. CDR1 is ENHRY and CDR2 is SYGVKD in the germline V gene. The DNA of the CDR3 is TGTGCCATCAGCGCGTCGGCAGGGTACTATGGCTACACCTTC. Translation gives CAISASAGYYGYTF.